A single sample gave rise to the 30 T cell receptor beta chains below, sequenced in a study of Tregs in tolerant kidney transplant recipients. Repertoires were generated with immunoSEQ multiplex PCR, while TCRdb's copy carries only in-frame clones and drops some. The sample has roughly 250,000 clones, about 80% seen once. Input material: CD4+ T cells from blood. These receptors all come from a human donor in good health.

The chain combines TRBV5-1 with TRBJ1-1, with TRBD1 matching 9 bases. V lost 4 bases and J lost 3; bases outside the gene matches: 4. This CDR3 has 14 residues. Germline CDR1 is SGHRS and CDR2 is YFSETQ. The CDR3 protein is CASSRGDRDTEAFF. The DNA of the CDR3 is TGCGCCAGCAGCCGCGGGGACAGGGACACTGAAGCTTTCTTT.

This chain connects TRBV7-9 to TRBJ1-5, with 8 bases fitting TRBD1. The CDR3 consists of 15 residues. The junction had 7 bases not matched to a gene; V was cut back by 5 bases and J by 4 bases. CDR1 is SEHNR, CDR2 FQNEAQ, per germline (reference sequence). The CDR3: CASSGQGAKNQPQHF. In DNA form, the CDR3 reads TGTGCCAGCAGCGGCCAGGGGGCTAAAAATCAGCCCCAGCATTTT.

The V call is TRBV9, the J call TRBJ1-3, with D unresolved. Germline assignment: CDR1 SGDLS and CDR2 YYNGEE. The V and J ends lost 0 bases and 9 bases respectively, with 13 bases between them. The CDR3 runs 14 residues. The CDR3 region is CASSVDGAFGTIYF. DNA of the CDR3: TGTGCCAGCAGCGTAGACGGAGCCTTCGGCACCATATATTTT.

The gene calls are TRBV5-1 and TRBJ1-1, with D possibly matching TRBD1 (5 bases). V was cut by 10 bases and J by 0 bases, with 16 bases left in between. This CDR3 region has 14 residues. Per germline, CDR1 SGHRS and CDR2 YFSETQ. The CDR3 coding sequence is TGCGCCTCCGAGGAAGGGGTCATGAACACTGAAGCTTTCTTT. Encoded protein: CASEEGVMNTEAFF.

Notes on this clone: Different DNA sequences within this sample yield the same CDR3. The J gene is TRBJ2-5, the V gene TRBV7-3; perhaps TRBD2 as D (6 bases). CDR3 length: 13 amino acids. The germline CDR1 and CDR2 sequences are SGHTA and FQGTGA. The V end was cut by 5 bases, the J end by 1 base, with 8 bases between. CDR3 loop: CASSLGLQETQYF. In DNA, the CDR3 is TGTGCCAGCAGCCTGGGACTCCAAGAGACCCAGTACTTC.

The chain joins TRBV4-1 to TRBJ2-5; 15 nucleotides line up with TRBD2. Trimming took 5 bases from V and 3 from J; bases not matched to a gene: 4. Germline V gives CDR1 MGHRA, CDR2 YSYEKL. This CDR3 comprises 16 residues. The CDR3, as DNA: TGCGCCAGCAGCTCCCGGACTAGCGGGAGGGAAGAGACCCAGTACTTC. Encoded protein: CASSSRTSGREETQYF.

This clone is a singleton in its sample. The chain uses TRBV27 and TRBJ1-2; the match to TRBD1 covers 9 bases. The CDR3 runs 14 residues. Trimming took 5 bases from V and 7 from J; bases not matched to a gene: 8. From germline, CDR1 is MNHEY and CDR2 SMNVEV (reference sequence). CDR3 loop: CASSPPGQGFGYTF. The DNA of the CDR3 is TGTGCCAGCAGTCCACCGGGACAGGGTTTTGGCTACACCTTC.

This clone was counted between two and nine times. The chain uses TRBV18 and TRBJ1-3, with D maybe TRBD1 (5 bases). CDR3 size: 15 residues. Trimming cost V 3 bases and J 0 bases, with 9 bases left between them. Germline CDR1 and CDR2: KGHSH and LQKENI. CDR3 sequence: CASSPTASSGNTIYF. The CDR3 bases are TGTGCCAGCTCACCGACAGCGTCCTCTGGAAACACCATATATTTT. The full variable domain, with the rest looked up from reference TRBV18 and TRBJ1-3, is NAGVMQNPRHLVRRRGQEARLRCSPMKGHSHVYWYRQLPEEGLKFMVYLQKENIIDESGMPKERFSAEFPKEGPSILRIQQVVRGDSAAYFCASSPTASSGNTIYFGEGSWLTVV.

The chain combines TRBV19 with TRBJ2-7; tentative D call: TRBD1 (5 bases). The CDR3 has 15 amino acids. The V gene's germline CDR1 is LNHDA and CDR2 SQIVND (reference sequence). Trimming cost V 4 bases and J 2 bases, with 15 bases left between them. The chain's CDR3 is CASSSPDTSAYEQYF. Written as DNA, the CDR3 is TGTGCCAGTAGTAGCCCGGACACATCCGCCTACGAGCAGTACTTC.

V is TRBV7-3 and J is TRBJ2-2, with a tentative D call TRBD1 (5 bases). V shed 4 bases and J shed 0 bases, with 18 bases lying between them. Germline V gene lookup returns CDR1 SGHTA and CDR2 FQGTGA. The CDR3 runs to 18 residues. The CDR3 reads CASSSTAAGPTNTGELFF. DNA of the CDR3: TGTGCCAGCAGCTCCACCGCGGCAGGGCCAACGAACACCGGGGAGCTGTTTTTT.

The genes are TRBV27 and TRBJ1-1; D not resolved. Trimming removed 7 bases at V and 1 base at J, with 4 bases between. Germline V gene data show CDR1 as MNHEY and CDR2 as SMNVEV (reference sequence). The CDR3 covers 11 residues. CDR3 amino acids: CASIQNTEAFF. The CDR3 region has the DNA TGTGCCAGCATACAGAACACTGAAGCTTTCTTT.

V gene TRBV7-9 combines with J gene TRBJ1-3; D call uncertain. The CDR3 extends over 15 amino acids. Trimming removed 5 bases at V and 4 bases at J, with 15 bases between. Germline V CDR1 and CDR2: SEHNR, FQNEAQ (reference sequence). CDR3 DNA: TGTGCCAGCAGCAGCCCACGGACTCCGGGAAACACCATATATTTT. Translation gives CASSSPRTPGNTIYF.

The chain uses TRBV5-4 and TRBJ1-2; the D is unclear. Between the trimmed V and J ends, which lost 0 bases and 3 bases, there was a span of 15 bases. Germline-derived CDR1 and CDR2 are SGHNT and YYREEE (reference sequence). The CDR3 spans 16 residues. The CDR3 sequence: CASSLGRERVDYGYTF. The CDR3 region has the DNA TGTGCCAGCAGCTTGGGTCGTGAGAGGGTTGACTATGGCTACACCTTC.

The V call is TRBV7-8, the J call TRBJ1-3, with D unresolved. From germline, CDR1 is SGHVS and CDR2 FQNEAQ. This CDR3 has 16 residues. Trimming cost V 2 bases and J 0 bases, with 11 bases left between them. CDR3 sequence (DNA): TGTGCCAGCAGCTTAATAGTACCCCTCTCTGGAAACACCATATATTTT. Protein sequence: CASSLIVPLSGNTIYF.

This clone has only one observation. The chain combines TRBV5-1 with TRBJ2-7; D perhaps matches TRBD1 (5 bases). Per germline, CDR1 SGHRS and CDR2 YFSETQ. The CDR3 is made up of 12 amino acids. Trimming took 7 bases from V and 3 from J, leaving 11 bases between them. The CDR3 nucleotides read TGCGCCAGCCGGACAACAAACTACGAGCAGTACTTC. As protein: CASRTTNYEQYF.

The DNA of the CDR3 is TGCGCCAGCAGCTGGGGGGGACGTTCAACTAATGAAAAACTGTTTTTT. It yields the protein CASSWGGRSTNEKLFF. The chain employs TRBV5-1 and TRBJ1-4; D is possibly TRBD1 (5 bases). Trimming left V 3 bases short and J 0 bases short, with 12 bases between. CDR1 SGHRS and CDR2 YFSETQ come from the germline V gene. The CDR3 runs 16 residues.

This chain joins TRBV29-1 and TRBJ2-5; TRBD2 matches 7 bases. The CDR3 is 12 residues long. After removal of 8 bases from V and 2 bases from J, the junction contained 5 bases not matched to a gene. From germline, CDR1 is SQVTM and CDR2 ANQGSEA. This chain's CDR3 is CSYSGGQETQYF. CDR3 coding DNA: TGCAGCTACTCGGGGGGACAAGAGACCCAGTACTTC.

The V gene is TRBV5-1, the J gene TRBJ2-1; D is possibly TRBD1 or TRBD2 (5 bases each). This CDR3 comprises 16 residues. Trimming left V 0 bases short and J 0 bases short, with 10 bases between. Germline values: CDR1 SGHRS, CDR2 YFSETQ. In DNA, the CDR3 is TGCGCCAGCAGCTTGGGGGGCGGGTACTCCTACAATGAGCAGTTCTTC. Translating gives CASSLGGGYSYNEQFF.

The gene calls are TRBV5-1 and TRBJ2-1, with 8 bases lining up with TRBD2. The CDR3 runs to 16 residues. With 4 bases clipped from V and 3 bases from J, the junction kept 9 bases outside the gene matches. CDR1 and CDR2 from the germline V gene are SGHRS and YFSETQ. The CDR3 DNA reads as TGCGCCAGCAGCCTTTATCTAGCGGGCGACTACAATGAGCAGTTCTTC. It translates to CASSLYLAGDYNEQFF.

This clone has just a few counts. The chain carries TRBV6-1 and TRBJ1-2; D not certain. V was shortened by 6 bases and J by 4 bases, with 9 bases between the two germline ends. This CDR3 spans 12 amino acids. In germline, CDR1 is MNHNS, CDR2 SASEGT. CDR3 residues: CASSQDGYGYTF. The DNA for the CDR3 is TGTGCCAGCAGCCAGGACGGCTATGGCTACACCTTC.

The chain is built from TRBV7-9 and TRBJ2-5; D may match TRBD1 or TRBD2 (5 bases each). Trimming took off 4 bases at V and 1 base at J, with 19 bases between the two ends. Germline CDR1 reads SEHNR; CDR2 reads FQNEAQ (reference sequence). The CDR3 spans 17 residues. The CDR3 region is CASSSTRDLRTQETQYF. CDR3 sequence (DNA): TGTGCCAGCAGCTCCACCCGGGACCTAAGGACCCAAGAGACCCAGTACTTC.

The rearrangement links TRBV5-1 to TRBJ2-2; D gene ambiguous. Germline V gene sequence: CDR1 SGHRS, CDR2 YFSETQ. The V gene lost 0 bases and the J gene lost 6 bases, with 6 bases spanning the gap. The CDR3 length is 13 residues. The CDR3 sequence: CASSLASAGELFF. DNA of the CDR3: TGCGCCAGCAGCTTGGCCTCAGCCGGGGAGCTGTTTTTT.

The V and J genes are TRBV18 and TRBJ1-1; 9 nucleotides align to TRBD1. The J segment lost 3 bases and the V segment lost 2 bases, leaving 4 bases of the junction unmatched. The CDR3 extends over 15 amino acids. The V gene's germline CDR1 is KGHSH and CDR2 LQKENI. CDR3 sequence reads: CASSPGQGWDTEAFF. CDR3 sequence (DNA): TGTGCCAGCTCACCAGGACAGGGGTGGGACACTGAAGCTTTCTTT.

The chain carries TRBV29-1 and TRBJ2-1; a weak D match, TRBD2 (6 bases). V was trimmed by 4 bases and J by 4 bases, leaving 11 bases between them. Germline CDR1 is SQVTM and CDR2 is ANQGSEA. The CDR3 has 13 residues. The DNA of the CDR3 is TGCAGCGTTGCACTAGCTCAATACAATGAGCAGTTCTTC. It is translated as CSVALAQYNEQFF.

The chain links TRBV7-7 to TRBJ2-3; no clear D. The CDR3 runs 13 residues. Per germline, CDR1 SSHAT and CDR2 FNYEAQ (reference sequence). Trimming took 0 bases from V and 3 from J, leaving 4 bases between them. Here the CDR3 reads CASSLAQTDTQYF. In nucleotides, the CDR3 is TGTGCCAGCAGCTTAGCGCAGACAGATACGCAGTATTTT.

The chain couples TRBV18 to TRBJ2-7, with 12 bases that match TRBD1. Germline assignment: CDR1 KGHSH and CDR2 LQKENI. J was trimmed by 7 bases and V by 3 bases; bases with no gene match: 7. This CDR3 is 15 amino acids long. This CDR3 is CASSPPGQGAREQYF. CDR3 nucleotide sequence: TGTGCCAGCTCACCGCCGGGACAGGGGGCGAGGGAGCAGTACTTC.

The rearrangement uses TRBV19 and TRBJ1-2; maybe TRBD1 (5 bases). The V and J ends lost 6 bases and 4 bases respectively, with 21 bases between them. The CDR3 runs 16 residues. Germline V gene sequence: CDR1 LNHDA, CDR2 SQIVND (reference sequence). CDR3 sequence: CASSRAAGQASYGYTF. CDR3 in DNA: TGTGCCAGTAGCCGGGCGGCAGGGCAAGCGAGCTATGGCTACACCTTC.

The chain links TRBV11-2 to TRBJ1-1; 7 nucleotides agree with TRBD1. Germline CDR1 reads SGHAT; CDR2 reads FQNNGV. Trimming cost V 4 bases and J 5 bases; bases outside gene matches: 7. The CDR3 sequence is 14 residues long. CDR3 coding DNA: TGTGCCAGCAGCTATGTCAGGGGGATGACTGAAGCTTTCTTT. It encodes CASSYVRGMTEAFF.

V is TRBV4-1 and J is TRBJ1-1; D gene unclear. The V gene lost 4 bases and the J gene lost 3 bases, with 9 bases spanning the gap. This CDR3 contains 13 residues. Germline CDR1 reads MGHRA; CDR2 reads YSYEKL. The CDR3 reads CASSPLRDTEAFF. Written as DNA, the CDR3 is TGCGCCAGCAGCCCATTGCGGGACACTGAAGCTTTCTTT.

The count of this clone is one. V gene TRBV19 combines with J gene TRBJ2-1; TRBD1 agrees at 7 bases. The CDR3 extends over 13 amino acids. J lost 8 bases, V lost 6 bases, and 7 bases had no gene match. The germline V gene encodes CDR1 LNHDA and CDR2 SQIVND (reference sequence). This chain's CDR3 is CASSKTGDDEQFF. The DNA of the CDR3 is TGTGCCAGTAGCAAAACAGGGGATGATGAGCAGTTCTTC.